This section outlines one T cell receptor beta chain sequence together with its context. Germline values: CDR1 KGHSH, CDR2 LQKENI. This CDR3 region has 17 residues. V was clipped by 6 bases and J by 3 bases; unmatched bases: 14. The data stem from a study of blood T cell repertoires in COVID-19. Study-wide context: Samples taken during acute and convalescent COVID-19 were collected in the United States, Italy and Spain. Sources were T cells, B-cell-depleted T cells, or PBMCs; the material itself was cDNA or gDNA.

How the authors handled the data: Amplification of reference gene primers provided the estimated nucleated cell counts. Using immunoSEQ multiplex PCR, the repertoire was profiled, and TCRdb retains in-frame clones only, with some absent. V and J calls and clone size are those listed in that table; D and trimming were worked out from the DNA. The sample includes tens of thousands of clones, 91% seen only once; the top ten take about 1.9%. V gene TRBV18 combines with J gene TRBJ2-3; 8 bases agree with TRBD2. Sample: peripheral blood. This TCR derives from a woman between 50 and 59 years old in a cohort sampled during active COVID-19. CDR3 nucleotide sequence: TGTGCCAGCTCGCGGGGGGAATTCGGGACCGTAACAGATACGCAGTATTTT. It is translated as CASSRGEFGTVTDTQYF.